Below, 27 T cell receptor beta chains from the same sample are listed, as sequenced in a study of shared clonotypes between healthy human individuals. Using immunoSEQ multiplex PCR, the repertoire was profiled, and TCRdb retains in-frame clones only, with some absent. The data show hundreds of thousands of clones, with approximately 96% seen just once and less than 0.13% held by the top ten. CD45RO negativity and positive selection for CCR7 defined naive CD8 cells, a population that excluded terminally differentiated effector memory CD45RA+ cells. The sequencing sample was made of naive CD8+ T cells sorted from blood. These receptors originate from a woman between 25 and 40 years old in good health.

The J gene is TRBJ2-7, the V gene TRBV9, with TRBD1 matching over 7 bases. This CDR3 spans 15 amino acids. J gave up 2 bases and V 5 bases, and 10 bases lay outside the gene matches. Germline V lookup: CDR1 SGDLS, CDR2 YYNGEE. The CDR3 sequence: CASSPLRDSTYEQYF. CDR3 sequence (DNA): TGTGCCAGCAGTCCACTCCGGGACAGCACCTACGAGCAGTACTTC. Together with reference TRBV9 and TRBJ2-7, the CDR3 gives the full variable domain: DSGVTQTPKHLITATGQRVTLRCSPRSGDLSVYWYQQSLDQGLQFLIQYYNGEERAKGNILERFSAQQFPDLHSELNLSSLELGDSALYFCASSPLRDSTYEQYFGPGTRLTVT.

DNA for the CDR3: TGTGCCAGCAGCCCGGGACAGGGGGGGTACATTCAGTACTTC. Amino acids: CASSPGQGGYIQYF. The V call is TRBV5-6, the J call TRBJ2-4; 11 bases are shared with TRBD1. With 4 bases clipped from V and 8 bases from J, the junction kept 5 bases outside the gene matches. CDR3 length: 14 residues. Germline V CDR1 and CDR2: SGHDT, YYEEEE.

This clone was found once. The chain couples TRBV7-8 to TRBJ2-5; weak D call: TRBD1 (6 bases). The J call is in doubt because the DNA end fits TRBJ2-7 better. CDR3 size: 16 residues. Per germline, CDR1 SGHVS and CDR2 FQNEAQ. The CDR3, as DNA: TGTGCCAGCAGCTTCCCCCCACAGGGCTCCCGGGACGAGCAGTACTTC. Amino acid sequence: CASSFPPQGSRDEQYF.

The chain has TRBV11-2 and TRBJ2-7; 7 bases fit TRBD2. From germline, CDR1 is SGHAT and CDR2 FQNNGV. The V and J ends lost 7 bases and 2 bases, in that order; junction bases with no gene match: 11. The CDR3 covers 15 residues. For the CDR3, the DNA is TGTGCCAGCACCGACCTAGCGGCAATAACCTACGAGCAGTACTTC. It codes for CASTDLAAITYEQYF. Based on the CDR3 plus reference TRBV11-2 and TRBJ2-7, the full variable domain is EAGVAQSPRYKIIEKRQSVAFWCNPISGHATLYWYQQILGQGPKLLIQFQNNGVVDDSQLPKDRFSAERLKGVDSTLKIQPAKLEDSAVYLCASTDLAAITYEQYFGPGTRLTVT.

In DNA form, the CDR3 reads TGCAGCGTTGAAACTGGACAGGGCTCCTACGAGCAGTACTTC. Translated: CSVETGQGSYEQYF. The chain has TRBV29-1 and TRBJ2-7; 8 nucleotides match TRBD1. The V segment lost 2 bases and the J segment 0 bases; nucleotides outside the gene matches: 3. The CDR3 is made up of 14 amino acids. From germline, CDR1 is SQVTM and CDR2 ANQGSEA.

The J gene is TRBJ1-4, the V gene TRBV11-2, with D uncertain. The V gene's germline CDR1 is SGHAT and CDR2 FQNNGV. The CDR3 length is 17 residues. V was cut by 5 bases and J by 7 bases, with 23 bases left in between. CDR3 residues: CASSPLAGGRLGEKLFF. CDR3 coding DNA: TGTGCCAGCAGCCCTTTAGCCGGCGGACGGTTGGGTGAAAAACTGTTTTTT.

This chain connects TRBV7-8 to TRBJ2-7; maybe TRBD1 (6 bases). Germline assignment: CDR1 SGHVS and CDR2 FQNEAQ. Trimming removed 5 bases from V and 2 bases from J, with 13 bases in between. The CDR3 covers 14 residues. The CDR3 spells CASSHRASAYEQYF. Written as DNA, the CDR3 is TGTGCCAGCAGCCACAGGGCATCGGCCTACGAGCAGTACTTC.

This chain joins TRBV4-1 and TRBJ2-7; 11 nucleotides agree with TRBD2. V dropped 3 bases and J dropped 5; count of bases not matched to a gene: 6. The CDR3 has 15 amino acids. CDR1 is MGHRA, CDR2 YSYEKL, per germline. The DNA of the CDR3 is TGCGCCAGCAGCCACTCCGGGACTAGCGGTGACGAGCAGTACTTC. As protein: CASSHSGTSGDEQYF.

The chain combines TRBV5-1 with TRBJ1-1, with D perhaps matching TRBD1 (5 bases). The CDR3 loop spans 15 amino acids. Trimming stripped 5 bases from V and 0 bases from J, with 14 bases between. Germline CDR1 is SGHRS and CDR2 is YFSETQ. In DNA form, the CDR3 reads TGCGCCAGCAGTCCGGACGAGGGGCTGAACACTGAAGCTTTCTTT. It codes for CASSPDEGLNTEAFF.

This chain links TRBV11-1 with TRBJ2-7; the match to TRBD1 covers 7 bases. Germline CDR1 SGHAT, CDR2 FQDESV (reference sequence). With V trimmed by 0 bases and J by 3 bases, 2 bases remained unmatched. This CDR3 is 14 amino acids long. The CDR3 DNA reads TGTGCCAGCAGCTTAGCGGGGACAGACTACGAGCAGTACTTC. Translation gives CASSLAGTDYEQYF.

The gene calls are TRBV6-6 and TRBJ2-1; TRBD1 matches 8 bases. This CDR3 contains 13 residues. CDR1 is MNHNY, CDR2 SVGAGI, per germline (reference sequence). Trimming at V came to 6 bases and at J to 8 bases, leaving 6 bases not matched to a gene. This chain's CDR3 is CASSNDRGYEQFF. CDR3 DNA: TGTGCCAGCAGCAACGACAGGGGCTATGAGCAGTTCTTC.

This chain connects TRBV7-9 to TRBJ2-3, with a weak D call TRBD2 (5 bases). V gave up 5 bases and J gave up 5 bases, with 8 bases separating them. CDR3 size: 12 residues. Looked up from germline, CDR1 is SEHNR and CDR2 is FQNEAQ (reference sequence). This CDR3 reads CASSPREDTQYF. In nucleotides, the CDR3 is TGTGCCAGCAGCCCGAGGGAAGATACGCAGTATTTT.

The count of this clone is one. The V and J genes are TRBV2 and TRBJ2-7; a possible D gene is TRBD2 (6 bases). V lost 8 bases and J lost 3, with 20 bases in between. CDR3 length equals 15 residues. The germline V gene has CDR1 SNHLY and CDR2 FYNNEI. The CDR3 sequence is CASLTGGVPNYEQYF. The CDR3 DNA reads TGTGCCAGCCTCACCGGGGGTGTCCCCAACTACGAGCAGTACTTC.

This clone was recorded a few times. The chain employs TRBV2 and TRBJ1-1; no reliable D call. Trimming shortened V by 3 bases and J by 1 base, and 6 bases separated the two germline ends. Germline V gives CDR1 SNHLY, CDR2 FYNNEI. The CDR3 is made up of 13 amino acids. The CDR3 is CASSDPGNTEAFF. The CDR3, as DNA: TGTGCCAGCAGTGACCCTGGGAACACTGAAGCTTTCTTT.

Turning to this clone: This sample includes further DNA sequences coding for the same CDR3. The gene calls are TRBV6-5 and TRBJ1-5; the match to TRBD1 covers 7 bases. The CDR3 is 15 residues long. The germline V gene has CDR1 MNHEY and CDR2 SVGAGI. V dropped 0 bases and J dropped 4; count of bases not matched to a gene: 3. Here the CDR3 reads CASSYSGGSNQPQHF. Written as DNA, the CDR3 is TGTGCCAGCAGTTACTCAGGGGGCTCAAATCAGCCCCAGCATTTT.

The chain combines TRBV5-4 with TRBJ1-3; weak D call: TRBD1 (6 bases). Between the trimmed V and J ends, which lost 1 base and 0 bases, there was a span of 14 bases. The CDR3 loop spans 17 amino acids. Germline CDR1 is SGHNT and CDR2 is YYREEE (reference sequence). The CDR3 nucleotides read TGTGCCAGCAGCTTGTCAAGGGGGAAGCTCTCTGGAAACACCATATATTTT. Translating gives CASSLSRGKLSGNTIYF.

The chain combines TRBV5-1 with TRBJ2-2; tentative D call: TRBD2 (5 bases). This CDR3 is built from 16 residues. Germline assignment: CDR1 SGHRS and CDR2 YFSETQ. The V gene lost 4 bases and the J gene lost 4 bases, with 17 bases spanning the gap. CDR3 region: CASSPILRGGTGELFF. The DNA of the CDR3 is TGCGCCAGCAGCCCTATTCTCCGGGGTGGCACCGGGGAGCTGTTTTTT.

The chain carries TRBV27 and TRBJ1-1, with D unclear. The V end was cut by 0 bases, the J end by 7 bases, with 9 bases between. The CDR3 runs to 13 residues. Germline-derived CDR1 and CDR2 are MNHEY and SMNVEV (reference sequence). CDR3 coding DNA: TGTGCCAGCAGTTTATCGAATTCAGGTGAAGCTTTCTTT. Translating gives CASSLSNSGEAFF.

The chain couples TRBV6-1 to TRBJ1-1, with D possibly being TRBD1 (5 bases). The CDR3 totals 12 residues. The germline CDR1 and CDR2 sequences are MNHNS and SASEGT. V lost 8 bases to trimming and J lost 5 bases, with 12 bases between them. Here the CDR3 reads CASSGGDTEAFF. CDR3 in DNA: TGTGCCAGCTCCGGGGGGGATACTGAAGCTTTCTTT.

CDR3: CASSMTSGSYEQYF. CDR3 in DNA: TGTGCCAGCAGCATGACTAGCGGGAGCTACGAGCAGTACTTC. The chain recombines TRBV13 with TRBJ2-5; 12 nucleotides match TRBD2. Judging by the DNA end, TRBJ2-7 fits better; the J call may be wrong. Germline V CDR1 and CDR2: PRHDT, FYEKMQ (reference sequence). This CDR3 spans 14 amino acids.

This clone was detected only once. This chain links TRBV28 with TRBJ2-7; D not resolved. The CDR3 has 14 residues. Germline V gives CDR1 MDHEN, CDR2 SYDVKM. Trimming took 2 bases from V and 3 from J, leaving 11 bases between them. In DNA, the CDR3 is TGTGCCAGCAGTTTAAAGGGCGGATACTACGAGCAGTACTTC. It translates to CASSLKGGYYEQYF.

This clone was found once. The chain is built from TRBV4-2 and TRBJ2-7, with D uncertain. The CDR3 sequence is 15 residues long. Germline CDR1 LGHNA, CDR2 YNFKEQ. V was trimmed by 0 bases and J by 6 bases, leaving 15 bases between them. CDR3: CASSQEGGDAREQYF. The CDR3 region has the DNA TGTGCCAGCAGCCAAGAAGGTGGAGACGCTCGCGAGCAGTACTTC.

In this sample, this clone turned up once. In DNA form, the CDR3 reads TGCGCCAGCAGTGATGGCCGGGGCAGTTCGAACACTGAAGCTTTCTTT. This codes for CASSDGRGSSNTEAFF. The chain recombines TRBV10-1 with TRBJ1-1, with a tentative D call TRBD1 (5 bases). The CDR3 extends over 16 amino acids. The V end lost 3 bases, the J end lost 1 base, and 15 bases lay between the germline ends. Germline values: CDR1 WNHNN, CDR2 SYGVQD (reference sequence).

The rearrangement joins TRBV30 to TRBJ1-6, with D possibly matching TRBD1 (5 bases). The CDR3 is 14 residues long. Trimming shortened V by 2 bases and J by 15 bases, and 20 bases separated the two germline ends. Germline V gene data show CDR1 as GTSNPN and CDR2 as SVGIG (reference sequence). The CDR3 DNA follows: TGTGCCTGGAGTTCAAACCGGGACCTCCGGGTCCTCCACTTT. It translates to CAWSSNRDLRVLHF.

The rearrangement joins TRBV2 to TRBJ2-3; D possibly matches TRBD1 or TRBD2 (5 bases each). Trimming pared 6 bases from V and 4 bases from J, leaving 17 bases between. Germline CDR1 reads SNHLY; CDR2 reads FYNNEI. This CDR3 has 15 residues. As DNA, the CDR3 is TGTGCCAGCAGGGGACCCCAGGACACCTCAGATACGCAGTATTTT. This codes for CASRGPQDTSDTQYF. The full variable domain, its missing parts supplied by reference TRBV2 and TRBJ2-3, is EPEVTQTPSHQVTQMGQEVILRCVPISNHLYFYWYRQILGQKVEFLVSFYNNEISEKSEIFDDQFSVERPDGSNFTLKIRSTKLEDSAMYFCASRGPQDTSDTQYFGPGTRLTVL.

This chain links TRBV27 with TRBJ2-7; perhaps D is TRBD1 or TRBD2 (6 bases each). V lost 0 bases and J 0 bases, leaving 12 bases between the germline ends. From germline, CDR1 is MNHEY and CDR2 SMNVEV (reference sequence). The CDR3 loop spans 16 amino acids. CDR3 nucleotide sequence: TGTGCCAGCAGTTTATCGAGGGGGGCCCTCTCCTACGAGCAGTACTTC. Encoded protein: CASSLSRGALSYEQYF.

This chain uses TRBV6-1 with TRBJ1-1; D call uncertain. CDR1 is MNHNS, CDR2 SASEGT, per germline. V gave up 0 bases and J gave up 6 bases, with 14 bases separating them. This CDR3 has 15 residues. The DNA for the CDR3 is TGTGCCAGCAGTGAAGCACTTGGGCCCAGCCCTGAAGCTTTCTTT. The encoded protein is CASSEALGPSPEAFF.